This passage covers 32 T cell receptor beta chains from one sample sequenced in a study of T cells in women clearing cervical HPV infection. TCRdb's table, derived via immunoSEQ multiplex PCR, lists solely in-frame clones and lacks some. The sample holds some 23,000 clones. The source material was blood buffy coat. All receptors come from a woman between 18 and 70 years old with a cervical HPV16 infection that either progressed to CIN3+ or cleared (not recorded which).

Concerning this clone: Read coverage stops 3 residues before the CDR3 terminus; the germline J gene supplies the remainder. The chain links TRBV19 to TRBJ2-7, with D possibly matching TRBD2 (5 bases). V dropped 6 bases and J dropped 6 bases, with 15 bases sitting between them. The CDR3 length is 13 residues. Germline CDR1 reads LNHDA; CDR2 reads SQIVND (reference sequence). CDR3 bases read: TGTGCCAGTAGAGATGGGCTTCGGGGCGAG. It yields the protein CASRDGLRGE. In full, the CDR3 is CASRDGLRGEQYF.

Regarding this clone: The read is 3 residues too short to cover the CDR3 end, so that end is filled in from the germline J gene. The chain carries TRBV7-3 and TRBJ2-1, with D tentatively TRBD2 (7 bases). CDR3 length: 13 amino acids. Germline CDR1 SGHTA, CDR2 FQGTGA. V was clipped by 3 bases and J by 9 bases, with 12 bases between them. The CDR3 loop is CASSFGGASEQFF. The CDR3 bases that were read are TGTGCCAGCAGCTTTGGGGGGGCCTCTGAG.

The chain's CDR3 is CAWNSDRVEQYF. The sequenced CDR3 bases are TGTGCCTGGAATTCCGACAGGGTCGAG. The gene calls are TRBV30 and TRBJ2-7; 7 positions agree with TRBD1. From the germline J gene comes the end of the CDR3, since the read stops 3 residues before it. Germline V gene data show CDR1 as GTSNPN and CDR2 as SVGIG (reference sequence). The CDR3 loop spans 12 amino acids. V was clipped by 4 bases and J by 6 bases; unmatched bases: 6.

For this clone: The read comes to an end 3 residues before the CDR3 does, leaving the germline J gene to fill in the end. The rearrangement uses TRBV24-1 and TRBJ2-3, with TRBD1 matching over 7 bases. Per germline, CDR1 KGHDR and CDR2 SFDVKD. This CDR3 has 12 residues. After removal of 4 bases from V and 8 bases from J, the junction contained 2 bases not matched to a gene. The CDR3 DNA, read in part, is TGTGCCACCAGTGACCCAGGGGGTACG. Residues: CATSDPGGT. The full CDR3 reads CATSDPGGTQYF.

Regarding this clone: The read is 3 residues too short to cover the CDR3 end, so that end is filled in from the germline J gene. V usage is TRBV7-2 and J usage is TRBJ1-5, with D hard to call. CDR3 size: 15 residues. With 2 bases removed from V and 2 bases from J, the gap between germline ends came to 10 bases. Germline V gene sequence: CDR1 SGHTA, CDR2 FQGNSA. CDR3 sequence: CASSLNGNGNQPQHF. CDR3 DNA, as far as it was read: TGTGCCAGCAGCTTAAATGGCAACGGCAATCAGCCC.

Details on this clone: The read is 3 residues too short to cover the CDR3 end, so that end is filled in from the germline J gene. The rearrangement joins TRBV5-6 to TRBJ2-1, with TRBD1 matching 8 bases. Germline loops: CDR1 SGHDT, CDR2 YYEEEE. The V gene end was trimmed by 4 bases and the J gene end by 3 bases; junction bases not matched to a gene: 6. The CDR3 extends over 15 amino acids. The part of the CDR3 DNA that was read is TGTGCCAGCAGCCCTGGACAGGGCAGCTACAATGAG. Translated: CASSPGQGSYNE. The whole CDR3 reads CASSPGQGSYNEQFF.

With respect to this clone: The read halts 3 residues ahead of the CDR3 end, with the missing end drawn from the germline J gene. This chain connects TRBV7-9 to TRBJ1-2; D gene uncertain. In germline, CDR1 is SEHNR, CDR2 FQNEAQ (reference sequence). Trimming shortened V by 5 bases and J by 4 bases, and 17 bases separated the two germline ends. This CDR3 is built from 15 residues. CDR3 bases read: TGTGCCAGCAGCCCATCCGGGGTTATGGGCTATGGC. It specifies CASSPSGVMGYG. The full CDR3 protein is CASSPSGVMGYGYTF. The variable domain in full, with the rest retrieved from reference TRBV7-9 and TRBJ1-2, is DTGVSQNPRHKITKRGQNVTFRCDPISEHNRLYWYRQTLGQGPEFLTYFQNEAQLEKSRLLSDRFSAERPKGSFSTLEIQRTEQGDSAMYLCASSPSGVMGYGYTFGSGTRLTVV.

Concerning this clone: The observed sequence ends 3 residues before the CDR3 terminus, with the missing tail filled in from the germline J gene. V gene TRBV18 combines with J gene TRBJ1-5; TRBD1 is a possible D gene (6 bases). Per germline, CDR1 KGHSH and CDR2 LQKENI. Trimming cost V 1 base and J 5 bases, with 21 bases left between them. The CDR3 runs to 18 residues. The CDR3 bases that were read are TGTGCCAGCTCACCACGAAGGCGCAGGGGCGGCGAGGATCAGCCC. It yields the protein CASSPRRRRGGEDQP. The full CDR3 protein is CASSPRRRRGGEDQPQHF.

Concerning this clone: Read data end 3 residues before the CDR3 end; the end is taken from the germline J gene. The V gene is TRBV5-1, the J gene TRBJ1-1, with TRBD1 as a possible D gene (6 bases). The CDR3 covers 17 residues. Germline CDR1 is SGHRS and CDR2 is YFSETQ. With 4 bases removed from V and 6 bases from J, the gap between germline ends came to 25 bases. CDR3 residues: CASSPTTRGPQGSEAFF. Partial CDR3 DNA: TGCGCCAGCAGCCCGACGACCAGGGGCCCCCAAGGGTCTGAA.

As for this clone: The read is 3 residues too short to cover the CDR3 end, so that end is filled in from the germline J gene. The genes are TRBV29-1 and TRBJ2-3, with 9 bases that match TRBD1. Trimming at V came to 7 bases and at J to 7 bases, leaving 9 bases not matched to a gene. Germline-derived CDR1 and CDR2 are SQVTM and ANQGSEA. The CDR3 consists of 13 residues. The CDR3 protein is CSAPGQGVNTQYF. The sequenced part of the CDR3 DNA is TGCAGCGCTCCGGGACAGGGCGTGAATACG.

CDR3 bases read: TGTGCCAGCAGTGTGGGACACAGCAATCAGCCC. It is translated as CASSVGHSNQP. The full CDR3 protein is CASSVGHSNQPQHF. The chain carries TRBV6-1 and TRBJ1-5, with D tentatively TRBD1 (6 bases). Coverage ceases 3 residues before the CDR3 finishes, and the germline J gene fills in the end. Germline CDR1 is MNHNS and CDR2 is SASEGT. Trimming removed 4 bases from V and 1 base from J, with 8 bases in between. This CDR3 has 14 amino acids.

Comments on this clone: The read terminates 3 residues ahead of where the CDR3 ends, so the germline J gene completes it. V is TRBV19 and J is TRBJ1-1; TRBD1 matches at 10 bases. Germline CDR1 is LNHDA and CDR2 is SQIVND (reference sequence). CDR3 length equals 15 residues. Incomplete CDR3 DNA: TGTGCCAGTAGTAGAGCTCGGACAGGGGGGAAATTG. Translation: CASSRARTGGKL. The complete CDR3 reads CASSRARTGGKLAFF.

As regards this clone: The CDR3 end is not reached by the read, which stops 3 residues before it; the germline J gene fills it in. The rearrangement links TRBV6-2 or TRBV6-3 to TRBJ2-5, with D possibly being TRBD1 (5 bases). Trimming took 7 bases from V and 6 from J, leaving 15 bases between them. CDR1 and CDR2 from the germline V gene are MNHEY and SVGEGT. The CDR3 has 13 residues. The CDR3 DNA, read in part, is TGTGCCAGCACCCTCGTGGACACCCAGACC. Protein: CASTLVDTQT. The full CDR3 sequence reads CASTLVDTQTQYF.

Concerning this clone: The sequenced fragment ends 3 residues before the CDR3 boundary, so the rest is inferred from the germline J gene. This chain joins TRBV7-3 and TRBJ2-3; D is ambiguous. The germline CDR1 and CDR2 sequences are SGHTA and FQGTGA. This CDR3 region has 13 residues. The germline V and J ends were trimmed by 5 bases and 1 base, with 7 bases remaining between them. CDR3 DNA (partial): TGTGCCAGCAGCGTGTATGGCACAGATACG. Translation: CASSVYGTDT. The CDR3 in its entirety is CASSVYGTDTQYF.

A word on this clone: Read coverage stops 3 residues before the CDR3 terminus; the germline J gene supplies the remainder. The chain couples TRBV2 to TRBJ2-2; tentative D call: TRBD2 (7 bases). V was trimmed by 7 bases and J by 6 bases, leaving 12 bases between them. Germline CDR1 and CDR2: SNHLY and FYNNEI. This CDR3 has 13 amino acids. The CDR3 DNA, read in part, is TGTGCCAGCAACGGGGGGCAAGCCGGGGAG. Translated: CASNGGQAGE. The complete CDR3 protein is CASNGGQAGELFF.

For this clone: Read data end 3 residues before the CDR3 end; the end is taken from the germline J gene. This sequence joins TRBV7-9 and TRBJ2-4; TRBD2 matches at 7 bases. The germline CDR1 and CDR2 sequences are SEHNR and FQNEAQ (reference sequence). The CDR3 covers 15 residues. Incomplete CDR3 DNA: TGTGCCAGCAGCTTAGAAGCGGGATCGGTCTATGGT. It translates to CASSLEAGSVYG. The CDR3, in full, reads CASSLEAGSVYGQYF.

A remark on this clone: The read halts 3 residues ahead of the CDR3 end, with the missing end drawn from the germline J gene. V and J are TRBV11-2 and TRBJ2-5; a possible D gene is TRBD2 (6 bases). Between the trimmed V and J ends, which lost 5 bases and 2 bases, there was a span of 12 bases. This CDR3 comprises 14 residues. Per germline, CDR1 SGHAT and CDR2 FQNNGV. The DNA read from the CDR3 is TGTGCCAGCAGCCCCACGCGGGGTCAAGAGACC. Translation: CASSPTRGQET. The entire CDR3 is CASSPTRGQETQYF.

A note on this clone: The CDR3 end lies 3 residues beyond the end of the read and is filled in from the germline J gene. The chain uses TRBV20-1 and TRBJ2-7; 9 bases match TRBD1. Germline-derived CDR1 and CDR2 are DFQATT and SNEGSKA (reference sequence). The CDR3 sequence is 14 residues long. Trimming cost V 6 bases and J 3 bases; bases outside gene matches: 9. CDR3 amino acids: CSATRGQGVYEQYF. The sequenced part of the CDR3 DNA is TGCAGTGCCACCCGGGGACAGGGAGTCTACGAG.

Of note for this clone: The read ends 3 residues shy of where the CDR3 ends; the end is completed using the germline J gene. The genes are TRBV19 and TRBJ1-2, with 9 positions matching TRBD1. Germline V gives CDR1 LNHDA, CDR2 SQIVND (reference sequence). The CDR3 extends over 15 amino acids. Trimming took 7 bases from V and 5 from J; bases not matched to a gene: 11. CDR3 protein: CASIPGTGTPYGYTF. CDR3 DNA (partial): TGTGCCAGTATTCCGGGGACAGGGACACCGTATGGC.

A remark on this clone: Sequencing ends 3 residues short of the CDR3 end; the germline J gene provides the rest. V is TRBV19 and J is TRBJ2-2; D tentatively reads TRBD1 or TRBD2 (6 bases each). CDR1 and CDR2 from the germline V gene are LNHDA and SQIVND (reference sequence). The length of the CDR3 is 16 residues. V was cut by 7 bases and J by 4 bases, with 19 bases left in between. This CDR3 reads CASTRRRGFITGELFF. The part of the CDR3 DNA that was read is TGTGCCAGTACACGGAGGAGGGGGTTCATCACCGGGGAG.

With respect to this clone: The read terminates 3 residues ahead of where the CDR3 ends, so the germline J gene completes it. The genes are TRBV5-4 and TRBJ2-3; 9 bases are shared with TRBD2. Germline V gene lookup returns CDR1 SGHNT and CDR2 YYREEE (reference sequence). The CDR3 extends over 15 amino acids. The J segment lost 5 bases and the V segment lost 2 bases, leaving 6 bases of the junction unmatched. CDR3 residues: CASSFRAGGGDTQYF. The sequenced CDR3 bases are TGTGCCAGCAGCTTTAGGGCGGGGGGGGGAGATACG.

Of note for this clone: Read coverage stops 3 residues before the CDR3 terminus; the germline J gene supplies the remainder. This chain uses TRBV20-1 with TRBJ2-5; possible D gene TRBD2, 6 bases. Germline loops: CDR1 DFQATT, CDR2 SNEGSKA (reference sequence). Trimming shortened V by 4 bases and J by 1 base, and 7 bases separated the two germline ends. The CDR3 spans 12 residues. The CDR3 bases that were read are TGCAGTGCTACCGGGGGCCAAGAGACC. Protein: CSATGGQET. The CDR3 in its entirety is CSATGGQETQYF.

Concerning this clone: The observed sequence ends 3 residues before the CDR3 terminus, with the missing tail filled in from the germline J gene. This rearrangement joins TRBV11-3 to TRBJ1-2; perhaps TRBD1 as D (6 bases). The CDR3 is made up of 13 amino acids. Germline-derived CDR1 and CDR2 are SGHNT and YENEEA. The ends were cut back, 5 bases at V and 4 bases at J, with 11 bases in the middle. The CDR3 bases that were read are TGTGCCAGCAGCCCAACAGGGACCTATGGC. Translation gives CASSPTGTYG. The whole CDR3 reads CASSPTGTYGYTF.

Remarks on this clone: The observed sequence ends 3 residues before the CDR3 terminus, with the missing tail filled in from the germline J gene. The chain uses TRBV29-1 and TRBJ2-3, with 11 positions matching TRBD2. This CDR3 contains 15 residues. Germline CDR1 reads SQVTM; CDR2 reads ANQGSEA. The CDR3 spells CSVGFIAGGMETQYF. The DNA read from the CDR3 is TGCAGCGTTGGGTTTATAGCGGGGGGGATGGAGACG.

Worth noting for this clone: Read data end 3 residues before the CDR3 end; the end is taken from the germline J gene. This rearrangement joins TRBV9 to TRBJ2-5, with no clear D. The V gene lost 1 base and the J gene lost 3 bases, with 13 bases spanning the gap. Germline CDR1 is SGDLS and CDR2 is YYNGEE. The CDR3 sequence is 15 residues long. The CDR3 here is CASSVFPLAEETQYF. CDR3 DNA (partial): TGTGCCAGCAGCGTATTCCCCTTGGCGGAAGAGACC.

CDR3: CASSRTSGETDTQYF. Incomplete CDR3 DNA: TGCGCCAGCAGCCGGACTAGCGGGGAAACAGATACG. The chain is built from TRBV4-1 and TRBJ2-3, with 12 bases aligning to TRBD2. The read ends 3 residues shy of where the CDR3 ends; the end is completed using the germline J gene. Germline V lookup: CDR1 MGHRA, CDR2 YSYEKL. J gave up 3 bases and V 4 bases, and 2 bases lay outside the gene matches. The CDR3 is 15 residues long.

Concerning this clone: The missing CDR3 end, 3 residues past where the read stops, is filled in from the germline J gene. This chain links TRBV20-1 with TRBJ2-7; D uncertain. The CDR3 sequence is 13 residues long. Germline V gene lookup returns CDR1 DFQATT and CDR2 SNEGSKA (reference sequence). Trimming left V 4 bases short and J 2 bases short, with 12 bases between. CDR3 amino acids: CSANDQLTYEQYF. Incomplete CDR3 DNA: TGCAGTGCTAACGATCAACTTACCTACGAG.

Turning to this clone: The CDR3 goes on 3 residues after the read ends, and that part is filled in from the germline J gene. The chain employs TRBV19 and TRBJ1-2; unclear D gene. The CDR3 has 11 amino acids. Germline V gene lookup returns CDR1 LNHDA and CDR2 SQIVND (reference sequence). The sequenced CDR3 bases are TGTGCCAGTAGTATACTCCGGTGG. It encodes CASSILRW. The whole CDR3 protein is CASSILRWYTF.

On this clone: The CDR3 goes on 3 residues after the read ends, and that part is filled in from the germline J gene. The chain carries TRBV18 and TRBJ2-3; tentatively, D is TRBD2 (6 bases). The CDR3 consists of 18 residues. Germline CDR1 KGHSH, CDR2 LQKENI. With 3 bases removed from V and 1 base from J, the gap between germline ends came to 20 bases. CDR3 residues: CASSPSEGPNRRTDTQYF. The CDR3 DNA, read in part, is TGTGCCAGCTCACCGTCGGAGGGCCCAAACAGACGCACAGATACG.

For this clone: The read falls 3 residues short of the CDR3 end, and the missing part is taken from the germline J gene. The chain combines TRBV7-3 with TRBJ1-5, with D maybe TRBD1 (5 bases). The length of the CDR3 is 14 residues. V lost 3 bases and J lost 7, with 13 bases in between. Germline CDR1 is SGHTA and CDR2 is FQGTGA. CDR3 sequence: CASSLTASGQPQHF. The part of the CDR3 DNA that was read is TGTGCCAGCAGCTTGACAGCCTCGGGCCAGCCC. Full variable domain (outside the CDR3, taken from reference TRBV7-3 and TRBJ1-5): GAGVSQTPSNKVTEKGKYVELRCDPISGHTALYWYRQSLGQGPEFLIYFQGTGAADDSGLPNDRFFAVRPEGSVSTLKIQRTERGDSAVYLCASSLTASGQPQHFGDGTRLSIL.

For this clone: The sequence runs out 3 residues before the end of the CDR3; the remainder is reconstructed from the germline J gene. The chain is built from TRBV4-1 and TRBJ2-4; TRBD2 might be the D (6 bases). The germline CDR1 and CDR2 sequences are MGHRA and YSYEKL. The CDR3 is made up of 16 amino acids. V lost 1 base to trimming and J lost 2 bases, with 12 bases between them. The chain's CDR3 is CASSQASEGTKNIQYF. CDR3 bases read: TGCGCCAGCAGCCAAGCTAGCGAGGGTACCAAAAACATT.

According to its frequency, this clone is medium-sized. The covered CDR3 bases are TGTGCCACAGGGACAGGGGTCACCGGGGAG. Translation gives CATGTGVTGE. The whole CDR3 sequence is CATGTGVTGELFF. The chain recombines TRBV24-1 with TRBJ2-2, with 10 bases fitting TRBD1. Read data end 3 residues before the CDR3 end; the end is taken from the germline J gene. Germline CDR1 reads KGHDR; CDR2 reads SFDVKD. With V trimmed by 10 bases and J by 4 bases, 2 bases remained unmatched. This CDR3 spans 13 amino acids.